This T cell receptor beta chain came from a study of T cells in localized non-small cell lung cancer. Worth noting for this clone: Its antigen remains unknown.

The trim removed 4 bases at V and 8 bases at J, leaving 7 bases unmatched. Germline CDR1 SGHNT, CDR2 YYREEE (reference sequence). The length of the CDR3 is 14 residues. Whole-study findings and limits: A single tumor region was sequenced, leaving heterogeneity possible.

The table came from immunoSEQ multiplex PCR; TCRdb's copy has only in-frame clones and leaves some out. The profile shows about 77,000 clones, more than 70% of them singletons. This clonotype was obtained from a woman aged 35 to 69 with stage I squamous cell lung carcinoma. The source material was peripheral blood, sampled before any cancer treatment. This chain joins TRBV5-4 and TRBJ2-1, with TRBD1 identical over 9 bases. The CDR3 DNA reads as TGTGCCAGCAGCAGGGACAGGGTTGGATATGAGCAGTTCTTC. Translation: CASSRDRVGYEQFF.